The clone carrying this T cell receptor beta chain was counted a single time. The antigen remains undetermined. Germline V gene data show CDR1 as LNHNV and CDR2 as YYDKDF (reference sequence). The CDR3 covers 17 residues. After removal of 0 bases from V and 1 base from J, the junction contained 7 bases not matched to a gene. The data were taken from a study of PD-1 blockade in classical Hodgkin lymphoma. Study overall: Nivolumab dosing for patients was 3 mg/kg, administered intravenously every 2 weeks.

Time point meaning: cycle 4 day 1 (C4D1), after about 6 weeks of nivolumab. Relapses following autologous stem cell transplantation were seen in all patients, with brentuximab vedotin exposure varying. Isolation of CD4+ T cells from thawed PBMCs was performed by magnetic negative selection. Sequenced by immunoSEQ multiplex PCR; TCRdb stores in-frame clones only, minus some. Counted here are approximately 22,000 clones, approximately 70% occurring once; the ten biggest clones make up over 0.95%. Whole-study results and caveats: The study found complete responders had baseline diversity similar to newly diagnosed patients. A significant rise in TCR diversity by C4D1 was seen for CD4+ but not CD8+ cells. Compared with healthy donors, newly diagnosed patients reportedly showed lower baseline TCR diversity.

The sample in question was CD4+ T cells from blood, obtained before the fourth cycle of nivolumab. The receptor was isolated from a human donor with classical Hodgkin lymphoma. V usage is TRBV15 and J usage is TRBJ1-2; 8 bases match TRBD1. CDR3 nucleotides: TGTGCCACCAGCAGAGATTTCTCGACAGGGGTTAACTATGGCTACACCTTC. Amino acid sequence: CATSRDFSTGVNYGYTF.